These 20 T cell receptor beta chains share one sample of origin, sequenced in a study of blood T cell repertoires in COVID-19. Generated by immunoSEQ multiplex PCR, the TCRdb table keeps only in-frame clones and is missing some. The sample carries hundreds of thousands of clones, 85% to 90% recorded once. Sequencing input: peripheral blood. The origin of the receptors is a woman aged 50 to 60 with COVID-19, enrolled during active disease.

The CDR3 DNA sequence: TGCAGCGGGGGACGGGACTACTATACGCAGTATTTT. Encoded protein: CSGGRDYYTQYF. The rearrangement joins TRBV29-1 to TRBJ2-3; 7 nucleotides line up with TRBD2. The germline gives CDR1 SQVTM, CDR2 ANQGSEA. The V gene end was trimmed by 7 bases and the J gene end by 7 bases; junction bases not matched to a gene: 8. This CDR3 has 12 residues.

This sequence joins TRBV18 and TRBJ1-4, with 11 bases fitting TRBD1. The V segment lost 3 bases and the J segment 5 bases; nucleotides outside the gene matches: 5. Germline V gives CDR1 KGHSH, CDR2 LQKENI. The CDR3 has 16 residues. The CDR3 coding sequence is TGTGCCAGCTCACCGGACAGGGGGCAAGCCAATGAAAAACTGTTTTTT. It yields the protein CASSPDRGQANEKLFF.

This chain connects TRBV29-1 to TRBJ2-3, with 9 nucleotides matching TRBD2. The CDR3 spans 14 residues. Germline CDR1 SQVTM, CDR2 ANQGSEA. The V gene end was trimmed by 2 bases and the J gene end by 1 base; junction bases not matched to a gene: 1. This chain's CDR3 is CSVELAGRTDTQYF. The CDR3 DNA reads TGCAGCGTTGAACTAGCGGGACGCACAGATACGCAGTATTTT.

In this sample, this clone turned up once. The rearrangement uses TRBV5-5 and TRBJ1-6; D remains ambiguous. The CDR3 is made up of 17 amino acids. In germline, CDR1 is SGHKS, CDR2 YYEKEE (reference sequence). Trimming left V 4 bases short and J 9 bases short, with 23 bases between. The CDR3 sequence: CASSNLPGPGGGSPLHF. CDR3 DNA sequence: TGTGCCAGCAGCAACTTGCCGGGCCCCGGAGGAGGTTCACCCCTCCACTTT.

This sequence joins TRBV19 and TRBJ2-1; 8 bases are shared with TRBD2. The V and J ends lost 4 bases and 7 bases, in that order; junction bases with no gene match: 9. Germline-derived CDR1 and CDR2 are LNHDA and SQIVND (reference sequence). The CDR3 totals 15 residues. The CDR3 spells CASSSPGRAGNEQFF. The CDR3 coding sequence is TGTGCCAGTAGTAGCCCCGGGAGGGCCGGGAATGAGCAGTTCTTC. Full variable domain (outside the CDR3, taken from reference TRBV19 and TRBJ2-1): DGGITQSPKYLFRKEGQNVTLSCEQNLNHDAMYWYRQDPGQGLRLIYYSQIVNDFQKGDIAEGYSVSREKKESFPLTVTSAQKNPTAFYLCASSSPGRAGNEQFFGPGTRLTVL.

CDR3 coding DNA: TGTGCCAGCAGCAAGGGACAGGGGGAAGGCTACACCTTC. Translated, it gives CASSKGQGEGYTF. The V gene is TRBV12-3 or TRBV12-4, the J gene TRBJ1-2, with 11 bases identical to TRBD1. The CDR3 contains 13 residues. V shed 6 bases, J shed 8 bases, and the junction held 5 bases outside the gene matches.

The chain couples TRBV2 to TRBJ1-6, with no clear D. The CDR3 extends over 12 amino acids. The germline V and J ends were trimmed by 7 bases and 11 bases, with 12 bases remaining between them. From germline, CDR1 is SNHLY and CDR2 FYNNEI. The CDR3 loop reads CASTEGSAPLHF. In DNA, the CDR3 is TGTGCCAGCACGGAAGGGAGTGCACCCCTCCACTTT.

The J gene is TRBJ1-1, the V gene TRBV10-3, with a tentative D call TRBD1 (6 bases). V lost 0 bases and J lost 6, with 17 bases in between. Per germline, CDR1 ENHRY and CDR2 SYGVKD. There are 16 residues in the CDR3. The CDR3 is CAISESGTGKGSEAFF. DNA of the CDR3: TGTGCCATCAGTGAGTCGGGAACAGGGAAGGGGTCTGAAGCTTTCTTT.

The chain couples TRBV27 to TRBJ1-4; the match to TRBD1 covers 9 bases. The germline gives CDR1 MNHEY, CDR2 SMNVEV (reference sequence). The trim removed 1 base at V and 8 bases at J, leaving 5 bases unmatched. This CDR3 has 15 amino acids. DNA for the CDR3: TGTGCCAGCAGTTTATTTGGGACAGGGCGGGAAAAACTGTTTTTT. Residues: CASSLFGTGREKLFF.

The rearrangement joins TRBV18 to TRBJ1-1; D gene unclear. This CDR3 has 13 amino acids. Per the germline V gene, CDR1 is KGHSH and CDR2 is LQKENI. The V end was cut by 2 bases, the J end by 1 base, with 5 bases between. As DNA, the CDR3 is TGTGCCAGCTCACCAGAGGCGAACACTGAAGCTTTCTTT. It codes for CASSPEANTEAFF.

The chain employs TRBV6-6 and TRBJ2-1, with D possibly TRBD1 on 6 matching bases. V lost 7 bases and J 4 bases, leaving 8 bases between the germline ends. This CDR3 is 12 amino acids long. Germline CDR1 reads MNHNY; CDR2 reads SVGAGI (reference sequence). The chain's CDR3 is CASTRGYNEQFF. CDR3 bases: TGTGCCAGCACCAGGGGATACAATGAGCAGTTCTTC.

The chain recombines TRBV27 with TRBJ2-7; maybe TRBD2 (5 bases). Trimming left V 3 bases short and J 2 bases short, with 8 bases between. The germline gives CDR1 MNHEY, CDR2 SMNVEV (reference sequence). This CDR3 contains 13 residues. The CDR3 DNA is TGTGCCAGCAGTTTCGTCGGGACCTACGAGCAGTACTTC. This sequence encodes CASSFVGTYEQYF.

J is TRBJ2-3 and V is TRBV11-2, with a tentative D call TRBD1 (5 bases). Germline V gene sequence: CDR1 SGHAT, CDR2 FQNNGV. The CDR3 runs 16 residues. V gave up 4 bases and J gave up 2 bases, with 16 bases separating them. CDR3 sequence: CASSSIMGQYTDTQYF. CDR3 nucleotides: TGTGCCAGCAGCTCAATAATGGGGCAGTACACAGATACGCAGTATTTT.

The chain carries TRBV3-1 (or the pseudogene TRBV3-2) and TRBJ1-2; possibly TRBD1 for D (5 bases). V was shortened by 3 bases and J by 10 bases, with 15 bases between the two germline ends. The CDR3 covers 13 residues. Looked up from germline, CDR1 is LGHDT and CDR2 is YNNKEL (reference sequence). The CDR3, as DNA: TGTGCCAGCAGCCACCAGCCCGGGACTTTCTACACCTTC. This codes for CASSHQPGTFYTF.

The gene calls are TRBV6-5 and TRBJ1-1; D unresolved. The CDR3 consists of 13 residues. The germline gives CDR1 MNHEY, CDR2 SVGAGI. V shed 6 bases and J shed 1 base, with 9 bases lying between them. The CDR3 sequence is CASSHRPNTEAFF. Here the CDR3 DNA reads TGTGCCAGCAGCCACAGACCGAACACTGAAGCTTTCTTT.

The V call is TRBV19, the J call TRBJ2-3, with D tentatively TRBD1 (6 bases). Germline V gene data show CDR1 as LNHDA and CDR2 as SQIVND (reference sequence). There are 16 residues in the CDR3. V was clipped by 6 bases and J by 7 bases, with 23 bases between them. The CDR3 DNA is TGTGCCAGTAGCCCCTTATTGGGGGCTGAGACTAATACGCAGTATTTT. Amino acids: CASSPLLGAETNTQYF.

The chain is built from TRBV3-1 (or the pseudogene TRBV3-2) and TRBJ1-1; no definite D call. V shed 4 bases and J shed 0 bases, with 9 bases lying between them. CDR1 LGHDT and CDR2 YNNKEL come from the germline V gene (reference sequence). CDR3 length: 14 residues. The CDR3 loop reads CASSRGLMNTEAFF. The CDR3 DNA reads TGTGCCAGCAGCCGAGGGTTAATGAACACTGAAGCTTTCTTT.

The rearrangement links TRBV2 to TRBJ2-1, with 7 bases that match TRBD1. J was trimmed by 8 bases and V by 4 bases; bases with no gene match: 8. Germline CDR1 is SNHLY and CDR2 is FYNNEI. CDR3 size: 14 residues. The DNA of the CDR3 is TGTGCCAGCAGTGTAGGGGGCGCCACGGATGAGCAGTTCTTC. Amino acids: CASSVGGATDEQFF.

The chain combines TRBV2 with TRBJ1-4, with 8 nucleotides matching TRBD1. The germline gives CDR1 SNHLY, CDR2 FYNNEI. Trimming removed 8 bases from V and 8 bases from J; junction bases left unmatched: 13. This CDR3 spans 15 amino acids. CDR3 in amino acids: CASQIVRTGGEKLFF. In nucleotides, the CDR3 is TGTGCCAGCCAAATCGTGAGAACAGGGGGGGAAAAACTGTTTTTT.

CDR3 region: CASSSPATSGGTQYF. As DNA, the CDR3 is TGTGCCAGCAGCTCCCCGGCAACTAGCGGGGGGACGCAGTATTTT. The genes are TRBV7-8 and TRBJ2-3, with 12 nucleotides matching TRBD2. The length of the CDR3 is 15 residues. The trim removed 4 bases at V and 9 bases at J, leaving 8 bases unmatched. Germline V gene sequence: CDR1 SGHVS, CDR2 FQNEAQ.